These 5 T cell receptor beta chains share one sample of origin, sequenced in a study of response to subunit inactivated influenza vaccine. TCRdb ran MiXCR on the RT-PCR reads and lists one entry per CDR3 protein. The data hold a few hundred thousand distinct CDR3 sequences, with 12% to 15% observed a single time. The material was PBMCs from blood, obtained approximately 12 days after vaccination. The origin of the receptors is a man aged 50-59 years who received an inactivated influenza vaccine.

The chain is built from TRBV9 and TRBJ2-2; a weak D match, TRBD2 (7 bases). Trimming cost V 3 bases and J 6 bases, with 18 bases left between them. This CDR3 is 16 amino acids long. Germline CDR1 and CDR2: SGDLS and YYNGEE. This chain's CDR3 is CASSAGGGPQSGELFF. CDR3 nucleotides: TGTGCCAGCAGCGCTGGGGGGGGCCCCCAGTCCGGGGAGCTGTTTTTT.

This clonotype was seen a handful of times. The chain links TRBV7-2 to TRBJ2-1; D not resolved. Germline assignment: CDR1 SGHTA and CDR2 FQGNSA. CDR3 size: 16 residues. V lost 5 bases, J lost 0 bases, and 14 bases lay in between. DNA of the CDR3: TGTGCCAGCAGCGGCCACGGCGTAAACTCCTACAATGAGCAGTTCTTC. It codes for CASSGHGVNSYNEQFF.

The gene calls are TRBV5-1 and TRBJ2-7; D perhaps matches TRBD2 (5 bases). V was clipped by 3 bases and J by 8 bases, with 18 bases between them. CDR1 and CDR2 from the germline V gene are SGHRS and YFSETQ. CDR3 length equals 14 residues. The CDR3 DNA reads TGCGCCAGCAGCTATGCCAGCGCGGGCTTACAGCAGTACTTC. Encoded protein: CASSYASAGLQQYF.

This chain joins TRBV5-6 and TRBJ1-6; D gene uncertain. The CDR3 is made up of 13 amino acids. In germline, CDR1 is SGHDT, CDR2 YYEEEE. Trimming removed 0 bases from V and 15 bases from J, with 13 bases in between. CDR3 residues: CASSLGNIEFLHF. The CDR3 nucleotides read TGTGCCAGCAGCTTGGGGAATATAGAATTCCTCCACTTT.

The chain employs TRBV5-1 and TRBJ1-2; D uncertain. This CDR3 is 15 amino acids long. Germline CDR1 and CDR2: SGHRS and YFSETQ. V dropped 1 base and J dropped 0 bases, with 10 bases sitting between them. CDR3 nucleotides: TGCGCCAGCAGCTTGTCAGCCCAGCCTAACTATGGCTACACCTTC. This encodes CASSLSAQPNYGYTF. Supplemented by reference TRBV5-1 and TRBJ1-2, the full variable domain reads KAGVTQTPRYLIKTRGQQVTLSCSPISGHRSVSWYQQTPGQGLQFLFEYFSETQRNKGNFPGRFSGRQFSNSRSEMNVSTLELGDSALYLCASSLSAQPNYGYTFGSGTRLTVV.